This TCR beta chain was retrieved from a study of blood T cell repertoires in COVID-19. The study recruited people aged about 18 to 89 years across roughly 23 US areas. The recovered donors of Cohort 3 showed two negative PCRs, clearance, or symptom resolution. This table comes from immunoSEQ multiplex PCR, and its TCRdb copy is limited to in-frame clones, with some not included. The sample contains some 150,000 clones, about four fifths of which appear only once. V was clipped by 0 bases and J by 2 bases; unmatched bases: 1. This CDR3 spans 15 amino acids. CDR1 SGHTA and CDR2 FQGTGA come from the germline V gene.

Sequencing input: PBMCs or T cells enriched from blood (not recorded which). This clonotype originated in a man aged 50-59 years who had recovered from COVID-19. J is TRBJ2-7 and V is TRBV7-3; 10 bases are shared with TRBD1. In DNA form, the CDR3 reads TGTGCCAGCAGCTTAACGGGGACAGGGGCCTACGAGCAGTACTTC. This encodes CASSLTGTGAYEQYF.